The sequence of this T cell receptor (beta chain) was determined in a study of CD8+ T cells in alopecia areata. Study findings and constraints: Because of a solitary nonresponder, the connection of baseline CD8+ expansion to response stays uncertain. Although TCR sharing was seen in mice, sharing across patients was less clear, possibly for HLA-related reasons.

Treatment in this sample: oral pan-JAK inhibitor, 5-10 mg twice daily. Concerning this clone itself: Its target is unknown.

cDNA serving as the sequencing template came from extracted, reverse transcribed RNA. Method: immunoSEQ multiplex PCR; TCRdb's copy keeps in-frame clones and lacks some. Among about 200,000 clones listed, under 70% were seen once. From germline, CDR1 is SQVTM and CDR2 ANQGSEA. CDR3 length: 12 residues. With 7 bases removed from V and 3 bases from J, the gap between germline ends came to 11 bases. This receptor was identified in a human donor with alopecia areata. V usage is TRBV29-1 and J usage is TRBJ2-3, with D possibly TRBD1 on 7 matching bases. Specimen: CD4+ T cells sorted from blood, collected at week 4, from a patient treated with tofacitinib. CDR3 nucleotides: TGCAGCGCATCAGGGGGGACAGATACGCAGTATTTT. Protein sequence: CSASGGTDTQYF.